This T cell receptor (beta chain) was documented in a study of blood T cells in healthy people across ages. For the second PCR, which ran for 7 to 11 cycles, a sample-barcoded 5' primer and a J-beta primer mix were used. Every cDNA molecule carried a tag from a template-switch adaptor bearing 12 random nucleotides. TCRdb called the 5' RACE reads again in MiXCR, with one record for every CDR3 protein. The sample lists 730,000 or so distinct CDR3 sequences, about 40% occurring once. Sequencing input: blood. The receptor was isolated from a woman aged 60-75 years in good health.

The CDR3 loop is CATSETGGWDTQYF. CDR3 nucleotides: TGTGCCACCAGTGAAACGGGGGGATGGGATACGCAGTATTTT. The chain links TRBV24-1 to TRBJ2-3, with 7 bases matching TRBD2. V trimming: 4 bases; J trimming: 6 bases; junction bases outside the gene matches: 6. This CDR3 is built from 14 residues. The V gene's germline CDR1 is KGHDR and CDR2 SFDVKD.